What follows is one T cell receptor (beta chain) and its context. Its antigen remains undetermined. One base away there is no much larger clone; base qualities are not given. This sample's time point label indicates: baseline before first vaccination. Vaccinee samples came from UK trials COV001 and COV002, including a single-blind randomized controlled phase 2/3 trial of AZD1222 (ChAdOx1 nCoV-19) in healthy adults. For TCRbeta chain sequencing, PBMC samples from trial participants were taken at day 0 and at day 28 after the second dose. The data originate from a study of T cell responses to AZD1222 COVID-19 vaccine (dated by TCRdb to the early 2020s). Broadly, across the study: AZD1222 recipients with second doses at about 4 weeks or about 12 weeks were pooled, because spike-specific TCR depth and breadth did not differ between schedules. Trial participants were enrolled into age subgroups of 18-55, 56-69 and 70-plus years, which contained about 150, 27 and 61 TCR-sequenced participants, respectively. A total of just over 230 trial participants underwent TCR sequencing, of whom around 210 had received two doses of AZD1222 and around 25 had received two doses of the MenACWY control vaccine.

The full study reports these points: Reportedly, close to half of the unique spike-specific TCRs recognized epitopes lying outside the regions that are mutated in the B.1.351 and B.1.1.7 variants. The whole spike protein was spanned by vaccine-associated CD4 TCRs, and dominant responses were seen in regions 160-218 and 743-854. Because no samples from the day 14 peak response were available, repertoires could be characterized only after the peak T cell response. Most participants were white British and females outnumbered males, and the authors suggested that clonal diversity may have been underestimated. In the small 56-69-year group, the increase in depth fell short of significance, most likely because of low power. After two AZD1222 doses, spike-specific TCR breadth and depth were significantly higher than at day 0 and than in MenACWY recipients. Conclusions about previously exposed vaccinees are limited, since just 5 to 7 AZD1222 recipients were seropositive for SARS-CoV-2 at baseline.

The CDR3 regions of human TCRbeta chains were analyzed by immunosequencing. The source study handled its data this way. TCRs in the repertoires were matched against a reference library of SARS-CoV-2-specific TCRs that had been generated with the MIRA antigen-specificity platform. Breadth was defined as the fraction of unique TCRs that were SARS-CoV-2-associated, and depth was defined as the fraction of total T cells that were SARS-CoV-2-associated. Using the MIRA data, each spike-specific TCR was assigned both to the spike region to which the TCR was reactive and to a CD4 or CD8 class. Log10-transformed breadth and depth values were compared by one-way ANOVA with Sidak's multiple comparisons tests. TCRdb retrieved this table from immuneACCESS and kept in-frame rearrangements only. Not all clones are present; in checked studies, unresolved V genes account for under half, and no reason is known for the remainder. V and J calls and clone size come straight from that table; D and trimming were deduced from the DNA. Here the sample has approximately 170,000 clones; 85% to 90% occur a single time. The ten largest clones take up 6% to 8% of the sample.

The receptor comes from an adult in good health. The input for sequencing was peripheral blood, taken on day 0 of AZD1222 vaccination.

The CDR3: CASSESRYEQYF. The DNA reads TGTGCCAGCAGTGAATCCAGATACGAGCAGTACTTC. The chain is encoded by TRBV25-1 joined to TRBJ2-7; the D gene cannot be resolved reliably. Including cysteine and phenylalanine, the CDR3 has 12 amino acids. The only DNA kept is the CDR3, 36 bases in frame from the first base. CDR1 and CDR2, per the germline V gene, are MGHDK and SYGVNS. V drops 1 base and J drops 4 bases, leaving 5 bases in between.